What follows are 23 T cell receptor beta chains derived from one specimen sequenced in a study of Ad26.COV2.S vaccination and SARS-CoV-2 variants. Here immunoSEQ multiplex PCR was the method, and the copy in TCRdb shows in-frame clones only, minus some. Among about 410,000 clones listed, 89% were seen once. Documented treatment: roughly 19 received Ad26.COV2.S at low or high dose, single or two shots; about 5 received placebo; per-sample allocation not given. The samples were gathered on day 63 after the first injection of vaccine or placebo. This material consisted of peripheral blood, taken in a trial of Ad26.COV2.S vaccine versus placebo. Receptors were obtained from a person aged 18 to 65 who received the Ad26.COV2.S COVID-19 vaccine or a placebo.

The chain carries TRBV15 and TRBJ1-4, with D unresolved. Germline V gives CDR1 LNHNV, CDR2 YYDKDF (reference sequence). Trimming left V 3 bases short and J 0 bases short, with 8 bases between. The CDR3 consists of 15 residues. The CDR3 nucleotides read TGTGCCACCAGCAGTTACAGTTCAACTAATGAAAAACTGTTTTTT. Its translation: CATSSYSSTNEKLFF.

This sequence joins TRBV7-9 and TRBJ2-7, with TRBD2 as a possible D gene (5 bases). This CDR3 is built from 15 residues. Trimming took off 1 base at V and 0 bases at J, with 10 bases between the two ends. CDR1 is SEHNR, CDR2 FQNEAQ, per germline (reference sequence). CDR3 coding DNA: TGTGCCAGCAGCTTAGACCGGGGAAGCTCCTACGAGCAGTACTTC. Translated, it gives CASSLDRGSSYEQYF.

For this clone: Compared with germline, one end of the junction differs, possibly owing to a read error. This chain connects TRBV2 to TRBJ1-2; D unresolved. The CDR3 covers 11 residues. Germline CDR1 is SNHLY and CDR2 is FYNNEI. The CDR3 reads CASTFLNAKAF. The CDR3 nucleotides read TGTGCCAGCACGTTCCTAAACGCTAAGGCCTTC.

The chain combines TRBV5-1 with TRBJ2-3, with TRBD1 identical over 9 bases. V was clipped by 2 bases and J by 5 bases; unmatched bases: 12. The CDR3 contains 17 residues. Germline loops: CDR1 SGHRS, CDR2 YFSETQ. CDR3 protein: CASSFPTPGQGGDTQYF. The CDR3 DNA follows: TGCGCCAGCAGCTTCCCAACTCCGGGACAGGGTGGAGATACGCAGTATTTT.

The chain joins TRBV4-1 to TRBJ2-3; 16 positions match TRBD2. This CDR3 is built from 19 residues. J gave up 6 bases and V 0 bases, and 9 bases lay outside the gene matches. From germline, CDR1 is MGHRA and CDR2 YSYEKL. CDR3 bases: TGCGCCAGCAGCCAAGATCGGGGGACTAGCGGGAGGGCCGTGGATACGCAGTATTTT. Its protein product is CASSQDRGTSGRAVDTQYF.

The chain has TRBV10-3 and TRBJ2-3, with D maybe TRBD2 (6 bases). Per the germline V gene, CDR1 is ENHRY and CDR2 is SYGVKD. Trimming removed 11 bases at V and 0 bases at J, with 12 bases between. The CDR3 consists of 13 residues. CDR3 coding DNA: TGTGCCTTAAAAGGGACTAGCACAGATACGCAGTATTTT. Translating it yields CALKGTSTDTQYF.

CDR3 loop: CASSQYREGTEAFF. The CDR3 DNA reads TGTGCCAGCAGCCAATACAGGGAAGGGACTGAAGCTTTCTTT. This chain uses TRBV14 with TRBJ1-1; tentative D call: TRBD1 (6 bases). This CDR3 comprises 14 residues. The V gene lost 2 bases and the J gene lost 5 bases, with 12 bases spanning the gap. Germline V CDR1 and CDR2: SGHDN, FVKESK.

CDR3 sequence: CASSHPDSRLEQFF. The CDR3 DNA reads as TGTGCCAGCAGCCACCCGGACAGCCGACTCGAGCAGTTCTTC. This rearrangement joins TRBV6-1 to TRBJ2-1; TRBD1 might be the D (6 bases). CDR3 length: 14 residues. CDR1 and CDR2 from the germline V gene are MNHNS and SASEGT. The V end was cut by 6 bases, the J end by 10 bases, with 19 bases between.

The V and J genes are TRBV24-1 and TRBJ1-5; no reliable D call. V was cut by 7 bases and J by 3 bases, with 9 bases left in between. Looked up from germline, CDR1 is KGHDR and CDR2 is SFDVKD. The CDR3 extends over 13 amino acids. Here the CDR3 reads CATRDGTNQPQHF. For the CDR3, the DNA is TGTGCCACCAGGGACGGTACCAATCAGCCCCAGCATTTT.

This chain's CDR3 is CASSLKGREETQYF. CDR3 in DNA: TGTGCCAGCTCACTTAAGGGCAGGGAAGAGACCCAGTACTTC. This chain joins TRBV18 and TRBJ2-5, with D tentatively TRBD1 (5 bases). CDR1 is KGHSH, CDR2 LQKENI, per germline. This CDR3 region has 14 residues. The V gene lost 4 bases and the J gene lost 3 bases, with 12 bases spanning the gap.

The chain uses TRBV7-9 and TRBJ2-7; the match to TRBD1 covers 8 bases. Trimming took 1 base from V and 5 from J; bases not matched to a gene: 10. This CDR3 spans 16 amino acids. The germline V gene encodes CDR1 SEHNR and CDR2 FQNEAQ (reference sequence). The CDR3 reads CASSLVGTGPTHEQYF. The DNA for the CDR3 is TGTGCCAGCAGCTTAGTTGGGACAGGTCCAACCCACGAGCAGTACTTC.

V usage is TRBV12-3 or TRBV12-4 and J usage is TRBJ2-5; no definite D call. Trimming shortened V by 6 bases and J by 4 bases, and 12 bases separated the two germline ends. The CDR3 is 13 residues long. CDR3 amino acids: CASSLEWGETQYF. The CDR3 nucleotides are TGTGCCAGCAGCCTTGAATGGGGAGAGACCCAGTACTTC.

The chain is built from TRBV3-1 (or the pseudogene TRBV3-2) and TRBJ1-5; 10 bases line up with TRBD1. V was pared by 5 bases and J by 6 bases, with 4 bases of the junction left unmatched. There are 14 residues in the CDR3. The germline V gene has CDR1 LGHDT and CDR2 YNNKEL (reference sequence). The CDR3 DNA reads as TGTGCCAGCAGCGTTGACAGGGGGCCTCAGCCCCAGCATTTT. Its protein is CASSVDRGPQPQHF.

The CDR3 nucleotides read TGTGCCAGCGGCTTCGGGATTAGGGGCACCGGGGAGCTGTTTTTT. Protein: CASGFGIRGTGELFF. The V and J genes are TRBV28 and TRBJ2-2; either TRBD1 or TRBD2 may fit D (5 bases each). Germline lookup yields CDR1 MDHEN and CDR2 SYDVKM. The CDR3 contains 15 residues. V was clipped by 8 bases and J by 4 bases, with 17 bases between them.

V is TRBV4-1 and J is TRBJ2-5, with 11 nucleotides matching TRBD2. The CDR3 spans 15 residues. CDR1 MGHRA and CDR2 YSYEKL come from the germline V gene. V gave up 5 bases and J gave up 5 bases; unmatched junction bases: 7. Here the CDR3 reads CASSDLAGGSETQYF. The DNA for the CDR3 is TGCGCCAGCAGCGACTTAGCGGGAGGGAGTGAGACCCAGTACTTC.

This sequence joins TRBV4-2 and TRBJ2-3; 8 nucleotides match TRBD1. V shed 2 bases, J shed 3 bases, and the junction held 7 bases outside the gene matches. Germline V gene sequence: CDR1 LGHNA, CDR2 YNFKEQ. The CDR3 runs to 16 residues. In nucleotides, the CDR3 is TGTGCCAGCAGCCAACTAGGACAGGGAACGACAGATACGCAGTATTTT. This encodes CASSQLGQGTTDTQYF.

The chain recombines TRBV4-1 with TRBJ1-5; TRBD1 matches at 7 bases. Unmatched junction bases numbered 10, after V lost 4 bases and J lost 4 bases. This CDR3 has 16 amino acids. The germline gives CDR1 MGHRA, CDR2 YSYEKL. The CDR3: CASSLTGTATNQPQHF. The DNA for the CDR3 is TGCGCCAGCAGCCTTACCGGGACAGCCACGAATCAGCCCCAGCATTTT.

The count of this clone is one. This rearrangement joins TRBV7-9 to TRBJ1-2; perhaps TRBD1 as D (6 bases). V lost 3 bases to trimming and J lost 0 bases, with 8 bases between them. Germline V gene data show CDR1 as SEHNR and CDR2 as FQNEAQ (reference sequence). The CDR3 has 14 residues. The CDR3 DNA reads as TGTGCCAGCAGCTTGGGACACCCTAACTATGGCTACACCTTC. Translation gives CASSLGHPNYGYTF.

This chain uses TRBV28 with TRBJ1-1; no reliable D call. The V gene lost 8 bases and the J gene lost 2 bases, with 9 bases spanning the gap. This CDR3 is 12 amino acids long. Germline V gives CDR1 MDHEN, CDR2 SYDVKM. Written as DNA, the CDR3 is TGTGCCAGCCGACACCAAAACACTGAAGCTTTCTTT. Residues: CASRHQNTEAFF.

The chain employs TRBV4-1 and TRBJ1-4; 7 bases match TRBD1. CDR1 is MGHRA, CDR2 YSYEKL, per germline. CDR3 size: 15 residues. V dropped 4 bases and J dropped 6; count of bases not matched to a gene: 8. The CDR3 loop reads CASSRTGTVYEKLFF. In DNA, the CDR3 is TGCGCCAGCAGCCGAACCGGGACAGTCTATGAAAAACTGTTTTTT.

J is TRBJ2-1 and V is TRBV7-3, with 7 positions matching TRBD2. The CDR3 spans 16 residues. V lost 0 bases and J lost 0; bases outside the gene matches: 2. Germline V gives CDR1 SGHTA, CDR2 FQGTGA. CDR3 DNA: TGTGCCAGCAGCTTAACCGGGACTAACTCCTACAATGAGCAGTTCTTC. Residues: CASSLTGTNSYNEQFF.

The V and J genes are TRBV28 and TRBJ1-1; the D is unclear. The CDR3 is 12 amino acids. The V gene lost 5 bases and the J gene lost 8 bases, with 12 bases spanning the gap. Germline V gives CDR1 MDHEN, CDR2 SYDVKM. This chain's CDR3 is CASSIETEEAFF. The CDR3, as DNA: TGTGCCAGCAGTATAGAAACAGAAGAAGCTTTCTTT. The entire variable domain, with the rest obtained from reference TRBV28 and TRBJ1-1, is as follows: DVKVTQSSRYLVKRTGEKVFLECVQDMDHENMFWYRQDPGLGLRLIYFSYDVKMKEKGDIPEGYSVSREKKERFSLILESASTNQTSMYLCASSIETEEAFFGQGTRLTVV.

V is TRBV19 and J is TRBJ2-6; no clear D gene. Germline V gives CDR1 LNHDA, CDR2 SQIVND (reference sequence). V was trimmed by 5 bases and J by 0 bases, leaving 11 bases between them. CDR3 size: 16 residues. DNA of the CDR3: TGTGCCAGTAGTTTGCAGTCCGTCTCTGGGGCCAACGTCCTGACTTTC. Encoded protein: CASSLQSVSGANVLTF.